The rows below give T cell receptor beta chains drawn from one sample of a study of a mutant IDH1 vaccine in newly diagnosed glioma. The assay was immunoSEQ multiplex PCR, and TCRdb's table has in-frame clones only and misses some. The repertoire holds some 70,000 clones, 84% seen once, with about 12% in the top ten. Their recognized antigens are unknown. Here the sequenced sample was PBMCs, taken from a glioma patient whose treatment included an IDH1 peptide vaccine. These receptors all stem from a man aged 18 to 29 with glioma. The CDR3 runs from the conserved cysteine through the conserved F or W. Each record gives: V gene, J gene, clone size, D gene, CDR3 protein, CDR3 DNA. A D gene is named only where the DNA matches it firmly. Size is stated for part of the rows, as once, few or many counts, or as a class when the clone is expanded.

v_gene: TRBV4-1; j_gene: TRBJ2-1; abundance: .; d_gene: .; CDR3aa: CASSLLSSATGNEQFF; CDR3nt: TGCGCCAGCAGCCTCCTGTCTAGCGCCACCGGCAATGAGCAGTTCTTC
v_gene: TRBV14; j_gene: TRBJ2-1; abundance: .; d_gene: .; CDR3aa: CASSQGRYEQFF; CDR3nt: TGTGCCAGCAGCCAAGGAAGGTATGAGCAGTTCTTC
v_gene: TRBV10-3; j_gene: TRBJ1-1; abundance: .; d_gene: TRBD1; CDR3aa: CAISIGQGQTEAFF; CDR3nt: TGTGCCATCAGTATCGGACAGGGCCAAACTGAAGCTTTCTTT
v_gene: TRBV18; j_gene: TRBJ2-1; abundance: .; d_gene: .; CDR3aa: CASSPRGYNEQFF; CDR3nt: TGTGCCAGCTCACCCCGGGGATACAATGAGCAGTTCTTC
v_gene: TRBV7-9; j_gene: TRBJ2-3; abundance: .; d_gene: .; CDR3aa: CASSLAGGRTDTQYF; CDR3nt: TGTGCCAGCAGCTTGGCCGGGGGCCGCACAGATACGCAGTATTTT
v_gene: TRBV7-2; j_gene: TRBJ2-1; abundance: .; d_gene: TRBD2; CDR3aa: CASSLGGGLAGAQQFF; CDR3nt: TGTGCCAGCAGCTTAGGGGGTGGGTTAGCGGGAGCTCAGCAGTTCTTC
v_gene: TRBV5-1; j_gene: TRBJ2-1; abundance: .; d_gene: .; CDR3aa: CASSLGFQGSYSHEQFF; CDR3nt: TGCGCCAGCAGCTTGGGATTCCAGGGTTCCTACTCCCATGAGCAGTTCTTC
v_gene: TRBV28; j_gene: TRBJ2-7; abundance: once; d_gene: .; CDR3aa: CASGGRSLIDFYEQYF; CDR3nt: TGTGCCAGCGGAGGTCGATCCCTTATTGATTTCTACGAGCAGTACTTC
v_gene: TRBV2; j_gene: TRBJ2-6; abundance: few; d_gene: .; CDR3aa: CASSERGFSGANVLTF; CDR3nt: TGTGCCAGCAGTGAAAGGGGCTTCTCTGGGGCCAACGTCCTGACTTTC
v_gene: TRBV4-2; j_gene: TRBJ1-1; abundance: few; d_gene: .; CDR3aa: CASSRENTEAFF; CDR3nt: TGTGCCAGCAGCCGAGAAAACACTGAAGCTTTCTTT
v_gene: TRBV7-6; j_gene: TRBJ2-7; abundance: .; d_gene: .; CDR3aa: CASSPRPLVGALVYEQYF; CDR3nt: TGTGCCAGCAGCCCCCGCCCTTTGGTAGGCGCCCTCGTCTACGAGCAGTACTTC
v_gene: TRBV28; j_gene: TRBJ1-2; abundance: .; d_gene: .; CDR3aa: CASSLKGGYTF; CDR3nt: TGTGCCAGCAGTTTGAAGGGTGGCTACACCTTC
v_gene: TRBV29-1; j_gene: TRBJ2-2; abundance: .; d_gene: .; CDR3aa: CSGLRDFTGELFF; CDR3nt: TGCAGCGGCCTCCGGGACTTCACCGGGGAGCTGTTTTTT
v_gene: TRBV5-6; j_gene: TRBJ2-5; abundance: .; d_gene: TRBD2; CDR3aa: CASGSGRAGETQYF; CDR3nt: TGTGCCAGCGGTAGCGGGAGGGCCGGAGAGACCCAGTACTTC
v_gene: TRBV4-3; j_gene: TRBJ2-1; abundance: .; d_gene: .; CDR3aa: CASSQESSYNEQFF; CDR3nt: TGCGCCAGCAGCCAAGAAAGCTCCTACAATGAGCAGTTCTTC
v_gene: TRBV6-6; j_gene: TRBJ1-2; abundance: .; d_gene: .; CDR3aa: CASSYVDDGYTF; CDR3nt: TGTGCCAGCAGTTACGTGGACGATGGCTACACCTTC
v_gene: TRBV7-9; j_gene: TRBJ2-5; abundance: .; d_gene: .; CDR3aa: CASSFETGGETQYF; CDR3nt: TGTGCCAGCAGCTTCGAGACTGGGGGGGAGACCCAGTACTTC
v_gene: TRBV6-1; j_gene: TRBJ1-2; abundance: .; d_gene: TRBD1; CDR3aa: CASNIQGFDGYTF; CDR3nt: TGTGCCAGCAATATACAGGGGTTCGATGGCTACACCTTC
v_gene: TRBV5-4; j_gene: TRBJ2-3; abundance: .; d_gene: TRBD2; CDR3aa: CASSSGTSGDITDTQYF; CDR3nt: TGTGCCAGCAGCTCCGGGACTAGCGGGGATATCACAGATACGCAGTATTTT
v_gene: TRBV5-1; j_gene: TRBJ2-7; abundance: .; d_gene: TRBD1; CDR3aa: CASSVVTGTGSYEQYF; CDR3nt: TGCGCCAGCAGCGTAGTAACCGGGACAGGGTCCTACGAGCAGTACTTC
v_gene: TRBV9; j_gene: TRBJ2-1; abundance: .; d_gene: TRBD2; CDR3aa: CASSPWTSGNEQFF; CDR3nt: TGTGCCAGCAGCCCTTGGACTAGCGGGAATGAGCAGTTCTTC
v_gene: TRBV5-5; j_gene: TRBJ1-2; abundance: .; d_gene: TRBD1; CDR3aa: CASSLAGTGPFLPF; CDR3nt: TGTGCCAGCAGCCTAGCCGGGACAGGCCCTTTTCTCCCCTTC
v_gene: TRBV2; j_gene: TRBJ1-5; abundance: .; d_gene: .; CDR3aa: CASSAGAINQPQHF; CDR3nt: TGTGCCAGCAGCGCCGGGGCAATTAATCAGCCCCAGCATTTT
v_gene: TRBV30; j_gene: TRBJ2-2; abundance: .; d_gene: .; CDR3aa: CAWTFGGPGELFF; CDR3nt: TGTGCCTGGACCTTCGGGGGGCCCGGGGAGCTGTTTTTT
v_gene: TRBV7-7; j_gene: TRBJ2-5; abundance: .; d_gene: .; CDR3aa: CASSLAGPGETQYF; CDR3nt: TGTGCTAGCAGCTTAGCCGGACCCGGAGAGACCCAGTACTTC
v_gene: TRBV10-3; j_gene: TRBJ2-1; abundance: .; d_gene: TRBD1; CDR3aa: CAIRETGGHNEQFF; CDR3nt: TGTGCCATCAGGGAAACAGGGGGCCACAATGAGCAGTTCTTC
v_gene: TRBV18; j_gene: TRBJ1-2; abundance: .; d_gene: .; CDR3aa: CASSPPAGTNYGYTF; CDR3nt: TGTGCCAGCTCGCCTCCTGCGGGGACTAACTATGGCTACACCTTC
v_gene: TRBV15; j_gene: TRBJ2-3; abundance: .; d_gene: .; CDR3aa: CATSNRGTPTDTQYF; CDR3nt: TGTGCCACCAGCAACCGCGGGACTCCCACAGATACGCAGTATTTT
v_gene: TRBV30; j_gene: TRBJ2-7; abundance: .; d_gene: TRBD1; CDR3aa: CAFHYGTGLGVQYF; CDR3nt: TGTGCCTTTCATTATGGGACAGGGCTGGGGGTGCAGTACTTC
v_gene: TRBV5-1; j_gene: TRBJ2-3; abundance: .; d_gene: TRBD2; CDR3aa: CASSWSGATSGRTDTQYF; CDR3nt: TGCGCCAGCAGCTGGAGTGGCGCCACTAGCGGGAGGACAGATACGCAGTATTTT
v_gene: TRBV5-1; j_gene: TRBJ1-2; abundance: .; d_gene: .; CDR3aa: CASSPPQGYGYTF; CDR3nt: TGCGCCAGCAGCCCCCCGCAGGGCTATGGCTACACCTTC
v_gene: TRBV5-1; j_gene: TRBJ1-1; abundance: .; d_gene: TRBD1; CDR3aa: CASSWTGENTEAFF; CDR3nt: TGCGCCAGCAGCTGGACAGGGGAGAACACTGAAGCTTTCTTT
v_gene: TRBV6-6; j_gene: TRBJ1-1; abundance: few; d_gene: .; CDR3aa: CASSYSRQNTEAFF; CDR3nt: TGTGCCAGCAGTTACTCGCGGCAGAACACTGAAGCTTTCTTT
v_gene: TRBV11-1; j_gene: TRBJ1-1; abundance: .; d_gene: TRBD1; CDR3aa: CASRTGITEAFF; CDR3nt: TGTGCCAGCAGGACAGGGATCACTGAAGCTTTCTTT
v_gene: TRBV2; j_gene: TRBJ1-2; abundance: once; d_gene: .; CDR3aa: CASSGGARASGYTF; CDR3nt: TGTGCCAGCAGTGGGGGGGCCCGCGCTAGTGGCTACACCTTC
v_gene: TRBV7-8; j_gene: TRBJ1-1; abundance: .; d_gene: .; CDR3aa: CASSLIGGLGNTEAFF; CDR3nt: TGTGCCAGCAGCTTAATTGGCGGGTTAGGGAACACTGAAGCTTTCTTT
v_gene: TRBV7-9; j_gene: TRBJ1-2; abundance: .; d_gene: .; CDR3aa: CASSPLDGAYGYTF; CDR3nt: TGTGCCAGCAGCCCACTGGACGGAGCCTATGGCTACACCTTC
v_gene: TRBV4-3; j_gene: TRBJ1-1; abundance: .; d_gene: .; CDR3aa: CASSQDKVGNTEAFF; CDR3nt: TGCGCCAGCAGCCAAGATAAGGTTGGAAACACTGAAGCTTTCTTT
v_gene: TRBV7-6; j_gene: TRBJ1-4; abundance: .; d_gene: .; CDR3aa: CASSLGAGINEKLFF; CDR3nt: TGTGCCAGCAGCTTAGGAGCAGGGATTAATGAAAAACTGTTTTTT
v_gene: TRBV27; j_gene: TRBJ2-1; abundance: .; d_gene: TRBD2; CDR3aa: CASSFASGRKNEQFF; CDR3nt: TGTGCCAGCAGTTTTGCCAGCGGGAGAAAGAATGAGCAGTTCTTC
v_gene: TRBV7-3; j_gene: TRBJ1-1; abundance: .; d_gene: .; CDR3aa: CASSSMGVGTEAFF; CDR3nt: TGTGCCAGCAGCTCAATGGGGGTGGGGACTGAAGCTTTCTTT
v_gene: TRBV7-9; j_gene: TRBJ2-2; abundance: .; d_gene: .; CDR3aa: CASSWVTENTGELFF; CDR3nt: TGTGCCAGCAGCTGGGTAACAGAGAACACCGGGGAGCTGTTTTTT
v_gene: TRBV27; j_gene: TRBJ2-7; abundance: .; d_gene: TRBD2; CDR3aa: CASSLNGGGPSEQYF; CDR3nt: TGTGCCAGCAGCCTAAATGGGGGAGGGCCGAGCGAGCAGTACTTC
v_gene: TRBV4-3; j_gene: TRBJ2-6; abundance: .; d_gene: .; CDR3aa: CASSQDPRAGANVLTF; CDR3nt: TGCGCCAGCAGCCAAGATCCGAGGGCTGGGGCCAACGTCCTGACTTTC
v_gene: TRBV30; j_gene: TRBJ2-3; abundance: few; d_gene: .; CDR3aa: CAWTRRDRTSITQYF; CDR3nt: TGTGCCTGGACCCGCCGGGACCGAACTAGCATTACGCAGTATTTT
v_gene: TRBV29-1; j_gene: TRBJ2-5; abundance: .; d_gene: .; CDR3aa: CSVESNQETQYF; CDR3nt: TGCAGCGTTGAGAGCAACCAAGAGACCCAGTACTTC
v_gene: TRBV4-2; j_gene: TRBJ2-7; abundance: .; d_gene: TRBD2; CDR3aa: CASSQTSGAYEQYF; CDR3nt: TGTGCCAGCAGCCAAACTAGCGGCGCCTACGAGCAGTACTTC